Below are 16 T cell receptor beta chains sequenced from a single sample in a study of sequential checkpoint blockade in melanoma. Produced via immunoSEQ multiplex PCR; TCRdb's table is partial and in-frame only. Seen here are several thousand clones, about 20% observed once, and the top ten hold approximately 7.6%. Treatment described: randomized to nivolumab then ipilimumab (arm A) or the reverse (arm B). The sample here was tumor tissue (inferred from file names), taken from a patient given nivolumab and ipilimumab in sequence. These TCRs come from a human donor with melanoma.

This clone was seen a handful of times. The chain is built from TRBV14 and TRBJ1-2, with D possibly being TRBD1 (5 bases). Deletions cut 0 bases from V and 1 base from J, with 12 bases between. This CDR3 has 16 residues. Germline V lookup: CDR1 SGHDN, CDR2 FVKESK. This CDR3 reads CASSQDLGRGNYGYTF. For the CDR3, the DNA is TGTGCCAGCAGCCAAGATCTGGGGAGGGGTAACTATGGCTACACCTTC. Full variable domain (outside the CDR3, taken from reference TRBV14 and TRBJ1-2): EAGVTQFPSHSVIEKGQTVTLRCDPISGHDNLYWYRRVMGKEIKFLLHFVKESKQDESGMPNNRFLAERTGGTYSTLKVQPAELEDSGVYFCASSQDLGRGNYGYTFGSGTRLTVV.

This clone is classed as medium-sized. The chain joins TRBV11-3 to TRBJ2-3; 15 positions agree with TRBD2. The CDR3 runs to 16 residues. V shed 4 bases and J 2 bases; nucleotides not matched to a gene: 1. CDR1 is SGHNT, CDR2 YENEEA, per germline. The CDR3 spells CASSWTSGGATDTQYF. CDR3 in DNA: TGTGCCAGCAGCTGGACTAGCGGGGGGGCCACAGATACGCAGTATTTT.

This clone is judged medium-sized. The chain carries TRBV11-3 and TRBJ2-5; no definite D call. Germline CDR1 SGHNT, CDR2 YENEEA. The CDR3 contains 15 residues. Trimming left V 5 bases short and J 1 base short, with 14 bases between. The CDR3 here is CASSPHAALQETQYF. For the CDR3, the DNA is TGTGCCAGCAGCCCCCATGCGGCCCTCCAAGAGACCCAGTACTTC.

Judged by abundance, this clone is medium-sized (0.01 to 0.1%). V gene TRBV11-3 combines with J gene TRBJ2-4; 11 bases map to TRBD2. This CDR3 is 17 amino acids long. CDR1 and CDR2 (germline): SGHNT, YENEEA. Trimming cost V 3 bases and J 3 bases; bases outside gene matches: 7. The CDR3 loop reads CASSLDSGGAVKNIQYF. DNA for the CDR3: TGTGCCAGCAGCTTGGATAGCGGGGGGGCCGTCAAAAACATTCAGTACTTC.

This chain connects TRBV6-8 to TRBJ2-1; D remains ambiguous. The CDR3 extends over 12 amino acids. Trimming took 4 bases from V and 7 from J, leaving 8 bases between them. Germline-derived CDR1 and CDR2 are MNHGY and SAAAGT. CDR3 DNA sequence: TGTGCCAGCAGTTCCCCAGCTAATGAGCAGTTCTTC. Amino acids: CASSSPANEQFF.

This clone was seen at least ten times. This chain joins TRBV11-3 and TRBJ2-6; 10 bases fit TRBD1. This CDR3 is 18 amino acids long. Germline loops: CDR1 SGHNT, CDR2 YENEEA. With 5 bases clipped from V and 2 bases from J, the junction kept 9 bases outside the gene matches. CDR3 DNA: TGTGCCAGCAGCCGCCGGGACAGGGGTATAACTGGGGCCAACGTCCTGACTTTC. It codes for CASSRRDRGITGANVLTF. Combining the CDR3 with reference TRBV11-3 and TRBJ2-6 gives the whole variable domain EAGVVQSPRYKIIEKKQPVAFWCNPISGHNTLYWYLQNLGQGPELLIRYENEEAVDDSQLPKDRFSAERLKGVDSTLKIQPAELGDSAVYLCASSRRDRGITGANVLTFGAGSRLTVL.

The chain is built from TRBV15 and TRBJ2-1; weak D call: TRBD1 (6 bases). V was cut by 1 base and J by 4 bases, with 8 bases left in between. Germline CDR1 and CDR2: LNHNV and YYDKDF (reference sequence). CDR3 length: 14 residues. This CDR3 reads CATSRGQDYNEQFF. CDR3 nucleotide sequence: TGTGCCACCAGCAGAGGACAGGATTACAATGAGCAGTTCTTC.

This chain uses TRBV18 with TRBJ2-3; D is possibly TRBD1 (6 bases). The ends were cut back, 4 bases at V and 2 bases at J, with 10 bases in the middle. The germline gives CDR1 KGHSH, CDR2 LQKENI. The length of the CDR3 is 14 residues. The CDR3 sequence: CASSRQGFTDTQYF. DNA for the CDR3: TGTGCCAGCTCACGGCAGGGGTTCACAGATACGCAGTATTTT.

In its sample, this clone was seen a few times. The chain combines TRBV28 with TRBJ2-1, with D maybe TRBD2 (7 bases). With 1 base removed from V and 8 bases from J, the gap between germline ends came to 18 bases. The length of the CDR3 is 16 residues. Germline values: CDR1 MDHEN, CDR2 SYDVKM. Here the CDR3 reads CASSLYHWAGAYEQFF. As DNA, the CDR3 is TGTGCCAGCAGTTTATACCATTGGGCGGGGGCCTATGAGCAGTTCTTC.

In its sample, this clone is medium-sized. The chain joins TRBV11-3 to TRBJ1-3, with a possible D match to TRBD1 (5 bases). The CDR3 totals 15 residues. Germline V gene data show CDR1 as SGHNT and CDR2 as YENEEA. V gave up 7 bases and J gave up 0 bases, with 13 bases separating them. The CDR3 loop is CASTRGGYSGNTIYF. Written as DNA, the CDR3 is TGTGCCAGCACGAGGGGCGGGTACTCTGGAAACACCATATATTTT.

By sample share, this clone is medium-sized (0.01 to 0.1%). V is TRBV11-3 and J is TRBJ2-2; TRBD2 matches at 7 bases. Per the germline V gene, CDR1 is SGHNT and CDR2 is YENEEA. The CDR3 sequence is 15 residues long. The trim removed 4 bases at V and 1 base at J, leaving 3 bases unmatched. The CDR3 DNA reads TGTGCCAGCAGCTCAGGACTAGGGAACACCGGGGAGCTGTTTTTT. Protein product: CASSSGLGNTGELFF.

By share, this clone ranks as medium-sized (0.01 to 0.1%). V gene TRBV11-3 combines with J gene TRBJ2-7, with 8 bases lining up with TRBD2. The V segment lost 3 bases and the J segment 3 bases; nucleotides outside the gene matches: 10. Germline CDR1 and CDR2: SGHNT and YENEEA. This CDR3 is built from 16 residues. This chain's CDR3 is CASSLYRLANHYEQYF. The CDR3 DNA follows: TGTGCCAGCAGCTTGTATCGACTAGCGAACCACTACGAGCAGTACTTC.

This clone is medium-sized (0.01 to 0.1%) by share. The chain uses TRBV6-8 and TRBJ2-3; TRBD2 matches 8 bases. Germline assignment: CDR1 MNHGY and CDR2 SAAAGT. CDR3 length: 15 residues. V lost 10 bases and J lost 0; bases outside the gene matches: 9. The CDR3 DNA is TGTGCCACCACCGGGGGGGGCGAGAGCACAGATACGCAGTATTTT. Amino acid sequence: CATTGGGESTDTQYF.

This clone was counted between two and nine times. V and J are TRBV14 and TRBJ2-7, with D possibly TRBD1 on 6 matching bases. CDR3 size: 13 residues. V gave up 4 bases and J gave up 2 bases, with 9 bases separating them. Germline loops: CDR1 SGHDN, CDR2 FVKESK. CDR3 sequence: CASSLGDTYEQYF. The CDR3 DNA reads as TGTGCCAGCAGCCTGGGGGACACCTACGAGCAGTACTTC.

The chain joins TRBV6-8 to TRBJ2-5; weak D call: TRBD2 (7 bases). Trimming pared 6 bases from V and 6 bases from J, leaving 14 bases between. Looked up from germline, CDR1 is MNHGY and CDR2 is SAAAGT. The CDR3 is 13 residues long. The CDR3 protein is CASREGGPQTQYF. The DNA for the CDR3 is TGTGCCAGCAGGGAGGGGGGGCCACAGACCCAGTACTTC.

The chain uses TRBV19 and TRBJ2-7; the match to TRBD2 covers 8 bases. The germline gives CDR1 LNHDA, CDR2 SQIVND (reference sequence). J lost 4 bases, V lost 4 bases, and 12 bases had no gene match. The CDR3 is made up of 16 amino acids. CDR3: CASSKGAASGSYEQYF. The CDR3 DNA reads as TGTGCCAGTAGTAAAGGGGCGGCTAGCGGGTCATACGAGCAGTACTTC.